Each of the 22 T cell receptor beta chains below was sequenced from the same sample in a study of monozygotic twins with cystic fibrosis. Some clones are missing from TCRdb's copy, which holds only in-frame ones; the method was immunoSEQ multiplex PCR. The table includes approximately 7,700 clones, 94% detected once. The specimen was blood. The receptors originated from a boy aged 2 to 10 with cystic fibrosis.

The chain recombines TRBV5-1 with TRBJ1-3; D gene unclear. This CDR3 is 13 amino acids long. The V end was cut by 5 bases, the J end by 4 bases, with 10 bases between. Germline CDR1 reads SGHRS; CDR2 reads YFSETQ. The CDR3 loop is CASSPRVGNTIYF. CDR3 nucleotides: TGCGCCAGCAGTCCCCGTGTGGGAAACACCATATATTTT.

The chain recombines TRBV4-2 with TRBJ2-5, with 13 bases matching TRBD2. CDR1 LGHNA and CDR2 YNFKEQ come from the germline V gene. There are 17 residues in the CDR3. The V segment lost 1 base and the J segment 5 bases; nucleotides outside the gene matches: 7. CDR3 bases: TGTGCCAGCAGCCAAGGAGGACTAGCGGGGGTCAGGGAGACCCAGTACTTC. This sequence encodes CASSQGGLAGVRETQYF.

The chain combines TRBV2 with TRBJ1-2; tentative D call: TRBD1 (6 bases). Germline values: CDR1 SNHLY, CDR2 FYNNEI. Trimming removed 4 bases from V and 4 bases from J, with 16 bases in between. CDR3 size: 15 residues. The CDR3 DNA is TGTGCCAGCAGTGGAACTACAGGGCCCGCCTATGGCTACACCTTC. Protein product: CASSGTTGPAYGYTF.

As DNA, the CDR3 is TGTGCCAGCAGCTTACAGCGGGGGGGCCCAGATACGCAGTATTTT. Translated, it gives CASSLQRGGPDTQYF. The chain links TRBV7-3 to TRBJ2-3; 10 positions agree with TRBD2. V was pared by 2 bases and J by 4 bases, with 3 bases of the junction left unmatched. The CDR3 runs 15 residues. Per the germline V gene, CDR1 is SGHTA and CDR2 is FQGTGA.

The chain carries TRBV2 and TRBJ2-3; maybe TRBD1 (6 bases). CDR1 and CDR2 (germline): SNHLY, FYNNEI. The CDR3 consists of 17 residues. The V end lost 2 bases, the J end lost 1 base, and 16 bases lay between the germline ends. CDR3 sequence (DNA): TGTGCCAGCAGTGAAACTGCGTGGGGGCGGGGCACAGATACGCAGTATTTT. This translates into CASSETAWGRGTDTQYF. Drawing the rest from reference TRBV2 and TRBJ2-3, the complete variable domain is EPEVTQTPSHQVTQMGQEVILRCVPISNHLYFYWYRQILGQKVEFLVSFYNNEISEKSEIFDDQFSVERPDGSNFTLKIRSTKLEDSAMYFCASSETAWGRGTDTQYFGPGTRLTVL.

The genes are TRBV11-3 and TRBJ2-6; 7 bases agree with TRBD1. The ends lost 1 base at V and 4 bases at J; junction bases unmatched: 4. From germline, CDR1 is SGHNT and CDR2 YENEEA. This CDR3 region has 16 residues. The CDR3 DNA sequence: TGTGCCAGCAGCTTAGCCACAGGGGTCGGGGCCAACGTCCTGACTTTC. This encodes CASSLATGVGANVLTF. The variable domain in full, completed from reference TRBV11-3 and TRBJ2-6, reads EAGVVQSPRYKIIEKKQPVAFWCNPISGHNTLYWYLQNLGQGPELLIRYENEEAVDDSQLPKDRFSAERLKGVDSTLKIQPAELGDSAVYLCASSLATGVGANVLTFGAGSRLTVL.

Here the CDR3 reads CASSFPLTYEQYF. The DNA for the CDR3 is TGTGCCAGCAGCTTCCCCCTCACCTACGAGCAGTACTTC. V and J are TRBV11-3 and TRBJ2-7; D remains ambiguous. The CDR3 has 13 residues. From germline, CDR1 is SGHNT and CDR2 YENEEA. V lost 3 bases and J 2 bases, leaving 8 bases between the germline ends. The variable domain in full, completed from reference TRBV11-3 and TRBJ2-7, reads EAGVVQSPRYKIIEKKQPVAFWCNPISGHNTLYWYLQNLGQGPELLIRYENEEAVDDSQLPKDRFSAERLKGVDSTLKIQPAELGDSAVYLCASSFPLTYEQYFGPGTRLTVT.

The J gene is TRBJ1-1, the V gene TRBV27; 10 nucleotides align to TRBD1. The germline V gene encodes CDR1 MNHEY and CDR2 SMNVEV (reference sequence). The CDR3 runs to 13 residues. V lost 1 base, J lost 11 bases, and 4 bases stayed unmatched. CDR3 coding DNA: TGTGCCAGCAGTTTATGGGACAGGGGTGACGCTTTCTTT. The encoded protein is CASSLWDRGDAFF.

The rearrangement joins TRBV5-5 to TRBJ2-7, with D unresolved. Germline CDR1 reads SGHKS; CDR2 reads YYEKEE (reference sequence). V was pared by 0 bases and J by 3 bases, with 10 bases between. This CDR3 has 14 residues. This CDR3 reads CASSLALGYYEQYF. In DNA, the CDR3 is TGTGCCAGCAGCTTGGCGTTGGGGTACTACGAGCAGTACTTC.

This chain uses TRBV7-9 with TRBJ1-1; the D gene is possibly TRBD1 (5 bases). Germline V gives CDR1 SEHNR, CDR2 FQNEAQ (reference sequence). The CDR3 is 15 amino acids. With 0 bases removed from V and 1 base from J, the gap between germline ends came to 9 bases. Here the CDR3 DNA reads TGTGCCAGCAGCTTAGCCGGGGCGCGGAACACTGAAGCTTTCTTT. The encoded protein is CASSLAGARNTEAFF.

The rearrangement links TRBV7-3 to TRBJ1-2, with 8 bases that match TRBD1. V shed 4 bases, J shed 6 bases, and the junction held 4 bases outside the gene matches. Germline values: CDR1 SGHTA, CDR2 FQGTGA. The CDR3 extends over 13 amino acids. CDR3 protein: CASSSQDRDGYTF. As DNA, the CDR3 is TGTGCCAGCAGCTCCCAGGACAGGGATGGCTACACCTTC.

The V and J genes are TRBV9 and TRBJ2-1, with 8 positions matching TRBD2. This CDR3 region has 15 residues. The germline gives CDR1 SGDLS, CDR2 YYNGEE. V gave up 1 base and J gave up 5 bases; unmatched junction bases: 5. CDR3 in amino acids: CASSVRGGYNNEQFF. Here the CDR3 DNA reads TGTGCCAGCAGCGTACGGGGGGGCTACAACAATGAGCAGTTCTTC. The whole variable domain, remainder taken from reference TRBV9 and TRBJ2-1, is DSGVTQTPKHLITATGQRVTLRCSPRSGDLSVYWYQQSLDQGLQFLIQYYNGEERAKGNILERFSAQQFPDLHSELNLSSLELGDSALYFCASSVRGGYNNEQFFGPGTRLTVL.

The gene calls are TRBV6-5 and TRBJ1-2, with a tentative D call TRBD1 (5 bases). Looked up from germline, CDR1 is MNHEY and CDR2 is SVGAGI. There are 14 residues in the CDR3. V was clipped by 0 bases and J by 6 bases, with 11 bases between them. CDR3 DNA sequence: TGTGCCAGCAGTTACTCGACAGAAACGGATGGCTACACCTTC. Translation: CASSYSTETDGYTF.

The J gene is TRBJ1-2, the V gene TRBV2; D unresolved. The CDR3 is made up of 12 amino acids. Trimming stripped 8 bases from V and 7 bases from J, with 14 bases between. The V gene's germline CDR1 is SNHLY and CDR2 FYNNEI. As DNA, the CDR3 is TGTGCCAGCGTGTCCGGGGAGGTTGGCTACACCTTC. Residues: CASVSGEVGYTF.

This clone was seen only once. V usage is TRBV6-1 and J usage is TRBJ1-2; D not certain. CDR3 length: 14 amino acids. The V end was cut by 7 bases, the J end by 3 bases, with 15 bases between. Germline-derived CDR1 and CDR2 are MNHNS and SASEGT. As DNA, the CDR3 is TGTGCCAGCATGCAATCCGGCGGGGACTATGGCTACACCTTC. It translates to CASMQSGGDYGYTF.

This chain connects TRBV6-1 to TRBJ1-5; no clear D gene. Per the germline V gene, CDR1 is MNHNS and CDR2 is SASEGT. The germline V and J ends were trimmed by 6 bases and 0 bases, with 12 bases remaining between them. The CDR3 spans 15 residues. CDR3 sequence: CASRSGSDSNQPQHF. CDR3 in DNA: TGTGCCAGCAGGAGCGGGAGTGATAGCAATCAGCCCCAGCATTTT.

This chain joins TRBV5-1 and TRBJ2-3, with D possibly TRBD2 on 6 matching bases. The V and J ends lost 5 bases and 1 base respectively, with 14 bases between them. Germline loops: CDR1 SGHRS, CDR2 YFSETQ. CDR3 length: 15 residues. Here the CDR3 reads CASRHTSRRTDTQYF. The CDR3 coding sequence is TGCGCCAGCAGGCATACTAGCCGTCGCACAGATACGCAGTATTTT.

This chain connects TRBV6-5 to TRBJ2-7, with D hard to call. The CDR3 has 14 amino acids. V was cut by 7 bases and J by 0 bases, with 13 bases left in between. Germline CDR1 reads MNHEY; CDR2 reads SVGAGI. Written as DNA, the CDR3 is TGTGCCAGCATGAGGACCCAGAGCTCCTACGAGCAGTACTTC. Translating gives CASMRTQSSYEQYF.

This clone was observed a few times. The J gene is TRBJ1-1, the V gene TRBV29-1, with D hard to call. CDR1 and CDR2 (germline): SQVTM, ANQGSEA. Trimming took off 3 bases at V and 5 bases at J, with 7 bases between the two ends. The CDR3 consists of 11 residues. CDR3 sequence reads: CSVEPYTEAFF. The CDR3 region has the DNA TGCAGCGTTGAGCCTTATACTGAAGCTTTCTTT.

This sequence joins TRBV5-1 and TRBJ1-1, with 7 positions matching TRBD1. This CDR3 comprises 15 residues. Germline CDR1 reads SGHRS; CDR2 reads YFSETQ. With 4 bases clipped from V and 6 bases from J, the junction kept 12 bases outside the gene matches. Here the CDR3 reads CASSPRDSRLSEAFF. Written as DNA, the CDR3 is TGCGCCAGCAGCCCCCGGGACAGTCGGTTATCTGAAGCTTTCTTT.

The chain carries TRBV18 and TRBJ1-4; no reliable D call. With 6 bases removed from V and 3 bases from J, the gap between germline ends came to 8 bases. In germline, CDR1 is KGHSH, CDR2 LQKENI. The CDR3 spans 13 residues. CDR3 in amino acids: CASSRGANEKLFF. The CDR3 nucleotides are TGTGCCAGCTCTCGGGGAGCTAATGAAAAACTGTTTTTT. Complete variable domain (other parts from reference TRBV18 and TRBJ1-4): NAGVMQNPRHLVRRRGQEARLRCSPMKGHSHVYWYRQLPEEGLKFMVYLQKENIIDESGMPKERFSAEFPKEGPSILRIQQVVRGDSAAYFCASSRGANEKLFFGSGTQLSVL.

The chain combines TRBV5-4 with TRBJ2-1, with a weak D call TRBD2 (5 bases). This CDR3 spans 15 amino acids. CDR1 is SGHNT and CDR2 is YYREEE in the germline V gene (reference sequence). Trimming removed 0 bases at V and 7 bases at J, with 14 bases between. The CDR3 nucleotides are TGTGCCAGCAGCTTGGGCGCAGATGGCGGGAATGAGCAGTTCTTC. Protein sequence: CASSLGADGGNEQFF.